Shown below are 14 T cell receptor beta chains from a single sample sequenced in a study of T-cell reconstitution after alpha-beta-depleted transplantation in children. Regarding the study as a whole: The authors attributed T-cell counts and diversity one year after transplant mostly to newly produced T cells.

What these receptors recognize is not known. Preparing the TCRbeta library involved the use of unique molecular identifiers. TCRdb re-analysed the PCR reads in MiXCR, keeping a single row per CDR3 protein. The sample carries about 300,000 distinct CDR3 sequences, 6.5% to 9% recorded once. The sequenced sample was peripheral blood, obtained 360 days after TCRalphabeta/CD19-depleted stem cell transplant. These receptors were taken from a female patient aged 2-9 years who had a stem cell transplant for Fanconi anemia, so the T cells may come from the graft donor.

This clonotype was seen ten or more times. The chain links TRBV7-8 to TRBJ2-3, with 9 bases aligning to TRBD2. J was trimmed by 3 bases and V by 1 base; bases with no gene match: 11. The germline gives CDR1 SGHVS, CDR2 FQNEAQ. The CDR3 loop spans 18 amino acids. CDR3 sequence reads: CASSLGASGMGWTDTQYF. CDR3 DNA sequence: TGTGCCAGCAGCTTAGGGGCTAGCGGGATGGGTTGGACAGATACGCAGTATTTT. Complete variable domain (other parts from reference TRBV7-8 and TRBJ2-3): GAGVSQSPRYKVAKRGQDVALRCDPISGHVSLFWYQQALGQGPEFLTYFQNEAQLDKSGLPSDRFFAERPEGSVSTLKIQRTQQEDSAVYLCASSLGASGMGWTDTQYFGPGTRLTVL.

This clonotype has a count of ten or more. The chain joins TRBV24-1 to TRBJ2-3; D ambiguous. With 4 bases removed from V and 0 bases from J, the gap between germline ends came to 4 bases. CDR3 length: 13 amino acids. Germline V gene lookup returns CDR1 KGHDR and CDR2 SFDVKD. The CDR3 protein is CATSDYSTDTQYF. DNA of the CDR3: TGTGCCACCAGTGACTACAGCACAGATACGCAGTATTTT.

This clonotype has ten or more counts. V gene TRBV5-1 combines with J gene TRBJ1-2; D call uncertain. The germline gives CDR1 SGHRS, CDR2 YFSETQ. V was cut by 0 bases and J by 10 bases, with 7 bases left in between. The CDR3 consists of 11 residues. CDR3 sequence reads: CASSLEGNYTF. CDR3 coding DNA: TGCGCCAGCAGCTTGGAAGGGAACTACACCTTC. Full variable domain (remainder filled in from reference TRBV5-1 and TRBJ1-2): KAGVTQTPRYLIKTRGQQVTLSCSPISGHRSVSWYQQTPGQGLQFLFEYFSETQRNKGNFPGRFSGRQFSNSRSEMNVSTLELGDSALYLCASSLEGNYTFGSGTRLTVV.

This chain joins TRBV19 and TRBJ1-2; D might be TRBD1 (6 bases). Germline assignment: CDR1 LNHDA and CDR2 SQIVND (reference sequence). Trimming stripped 2 bases from V and 6 bases from J, with 16 bases between. The CDR3 is made up of 15 amino acids. The CDR3 is CASSILDRRGDGYTF. The CDR3, as DNA: TGTGCCAGTAGTATACTGGACAGAAGAGGAGATGGCTACACCTTC.

In its sample, this clonotype was seen many times. V usage is TRBV15 and J usage is TRBJ1-5; unclear D gene. V was pared by 0 bases and J by 3 bases, with 6 bases between. The germline gives CDR1 LNHNV, CDR2 YYDKDF (reference sequence). The CDR3 spans 14 residues. The CDR3 coding sequence is TGTGCCACCAGCAGAGAGGCAGTCAATCAGCCCCAGCATTTT. This translates into CATSREAVNQPQHF.

This clonotype came up many times. V gene TRBV28 combines with J gene TRBJ1-4; 7 nucleotides agree with TRBD1. The V gene's germline CDR1 is MDHEN and CDR2 SYDVKM. V lost 5 bases and J lost 7; bases outside the gene matches: 16. This CDR3 spans 17 amino acids. As DNA, the CDR3 is TGTGCCAGCAGTCCCTCCTTGGTGGCAGGGGGTTTTGAAAAACTGTTTTTT. Its translation is CASSPSLVAGGFEKLFF.

This clonotype was counted ten times or more. V and J are TRBV6-2 or TRBV6-3 and TRBJ2-7; D remains unclear. The V gene lost 2 bases and the J gene lost 6 bases, with 11 bases spanning the gap. Germline V gene sequence: CDR1 MNHEY, CDR2 SVGEGT. The CDR3 runs 13 residues. CDR3 loop: CASSYPEMGEQYF. DNA of the CDR3: TGTGCCAGCAGTTACCCGGAAATGGGCGAGCAGTACTTC.

The rearrangement uses TRBV12-3 or TRBV12-4 and TRBJ2-7; D is possibly TRBD1 (6 bases). The CDR3 runs to 17 residues. V gave up 5 bases and J gave up 3 bases, with 23 bases separating them. CDR3 nucleotides: TGTGCCAGCAGTCTCACCACAGGGTCAAGCTACCTCTACGAGCAGTACGTC. Residues: CASSLTTGSSYLYEQYV.

This clonotype showed up many times. The chain joins TRBV20-1 to TRBJ2-7, with TRBD2 identical over 11 bases. Germline V gene lookup returns CDR1 DFQATT and CDR2 SNEGSKA (reference sequence). The V and J ends lost 2 bases and 2 bases, in that order; junction bases with no gene match: 5. The CDR3 is 15 amino acids. In DNA form, the CDR3 reads TGCAGTGCTAGACTAGCGGGGGGAGACGCCTACGAGCAGTACTTC. Its translation is CSARLAGGDAYEQYF.

The chain uses TRBV7-2 and TRBJ2-1, with D perhaps assigned TRBD1 or TRBD2 (5 bases each). Germline values: CDR1 SGHTA, CDR2 FQGNSA. V was cut by 5 bases and J by 5 bases, with 22 bases left in between. This CDR3 is 17 amino acids long. The CDR3 nucleotides are TGTGCCAGCAGCCCCCGGGACCCTACCTCTTACCACAATGAGCAGTTCTTC. Translated, it gives CASSPRDPTSYHNEQFF.

In this sample, this clonotype turned up many times. The genes are TRBV5-1 and TRBJ2-7, with D unclear. CDR3 length: 14 residues. V lost 2 bases, J lost 2 bases, and 11 bases lay in between. Germline V gene sequence: CDR1 SGHRS, CDR2 YFSETQ. The CDR3 DNA sequence: TGCGCCAGCAGCTTCGTTGGACGGACCTACGAGCAGTACTTC. Translated: CASSFVGRTYEQYF.

This chain joins TRBV4-2 and TRBJ2-2, with unresolved D. Per the germline V gene, CDR1 is LGHNA and CDR2 is YNFKEQ. The length of the CDR3 is 12 residues. V lost 3 bases and J lost 6, with 5 bases in between. CDR3 in amino acids: CASSQSPGELFF. As DNA, the CDR3 is TGTGCCAGCAGCCAGAGTCCCGGGGAGCTGTTTTTT.

This chain links TRBV3-1 with TRBJ2-7; 9 bases are shared with TRBD1. The CDR3 loop spans 15 amino acids. CDR1 and CDR2 from the germline V gene are LGHDT and YNNKEL (reference sequence). V shed 2 bases and J 12 bases; nucleotides not matched to a gene: 14. CDR3 sequence (DNA): TGTGCCAGCAGCCAAAAGGTCGGGACAGGGCCCTGGGCGTACTTC. This sequence encodes CASSQKVGTGPWAYF.

A few counts support this clonotype. The V gene is TRBV7-2, the J gene TRBJ2-7, with 11 bases lining up with TRBD2. The CDR3 consists of 15 residues. The junction had 7 bases not matched to a gene; V was cut back by 5 bases and J by 4 bases. In germline, CDR1 is SGHTA, CDR2 FQGNSA. CDR3 loop: CASSLSSGGTYEQYF. CDR3 coding DNA: TGTGCCAGCAGCCTATCTAGCGGGGGGACGTACGAGCAGTACTTC. The entire variable domain, with the rest obtained from reference TRBV7-2 and TRBJ2-7, is as follows: GAGVSQSPSNKVTEKGKDVELRCDPISGHTALYWYRQSLGQGLEFLIYFQGNSAPDKSGLPSDRFSAERTGGSVSTLTIQRTQQEDSAVYLCASSLSSGGTYEQYFGPGTRLTVT.